This T cell receptor (beta chain) was retrieved from a study of control samples from healthy donors and cancer patients. This CDR3 has 13 amino acids. Per the germline V gene, CDR1 is SGHTA and CDR2 is FQGNSA. With 4 bases removed from V and 3 bases from J, the gap between germline ends came to 9 bases. Assay: immunoSEQ multiplex PCR; the TCRdb copy retains only in-frame clones and omits some. The profile covers approximately 100,000 clones, with around 80% appearing a single time and roughly 2% taken by the ten largest. Sequenced sample: blood. The chain employs TRBV7-2 and TRBJ1-2; D gene uncertain. The TCR sequence derives from a man aged 55-75 years in good health. CDR3 amino acids: CASSSTIDYGYTF. In DNA, the CDR3 is TGTGCCAGCAGCTCCACAATTGACTATGGCTACACCTTC.